Listed here is a single T cell receptor beta chain. Its antigen is undetermined. Sequencing was performed with immunoSEQ multiplex PCR; in TCRdb, only in-frame clones are kept and a portion is missing. Of 180,000 or so clones listed, 94% are singletons. This entry comes from a study of T cell responses to AZD1222 COVID-19 vaccine. Study-level findings and limits: Donors were chiefly white British, with a greater number of females, and clonal diversity was perhaps underestimated. Nearly half of unique spike-specific TCRs reportedly avoided B.1.351 and B.1.1.7 mutated regions.

Trimming took 0 bases from V and 2 from J, leaving 7 bases between them. The CDR3 is made up of 14 amino acids. Per the germline V gene, CDR1 is LGHNA and CDR2 is YNFKEQ. The sequenced sample was peripheral blood, obtained on day 0 of AZD1222 vaccination. This sequence joins TRBV4-2 and TRBJ1-1; no clear D. This receptor was taken from an adult in good health. The CDR3 protein is CASSQEIPNTEAFF. The CDR3 region has the DNA TGTGCCAGCAGCCAAGAGATTCCTAACACTGAAGCTTTCTTT.